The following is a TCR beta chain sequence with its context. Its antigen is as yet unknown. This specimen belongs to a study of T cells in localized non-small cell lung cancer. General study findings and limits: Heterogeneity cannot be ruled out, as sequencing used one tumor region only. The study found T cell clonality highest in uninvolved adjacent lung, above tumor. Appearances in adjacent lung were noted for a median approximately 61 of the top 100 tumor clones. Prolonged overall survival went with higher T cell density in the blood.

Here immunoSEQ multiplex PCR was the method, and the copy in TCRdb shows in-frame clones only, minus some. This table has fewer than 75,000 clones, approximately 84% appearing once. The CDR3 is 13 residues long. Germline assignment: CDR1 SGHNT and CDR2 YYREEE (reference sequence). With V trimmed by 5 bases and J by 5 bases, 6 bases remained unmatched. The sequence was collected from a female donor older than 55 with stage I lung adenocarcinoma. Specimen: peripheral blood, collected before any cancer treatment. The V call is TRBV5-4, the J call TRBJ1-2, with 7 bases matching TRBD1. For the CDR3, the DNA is TGTGCCAGCAGTTCTACAGGGGATTATGGCTACACCTTC. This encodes CASSSTGDYGYTF.